Below, one T cell receptor beta chain is given with its context. Which antigen it targets is not known. The junction does not match germline at one end; this may be a read error. CDR1 is given as SGHTA and CDR2 as FQGNSA, both from the germline V gene. The CDR3, from cysteine to phenylalanine, totals 17 residues. Only the CDR3 DNA is retained, 51 bases long and in frame from the first base. Patients with hyperthyroidism were aged 18 to 65 years, had been newly diagnosed, and had a disease duration of less than 2 months. Patients with other autoimmune diseases, uncontrolled infections, pregnancy or lactation were excluded. Clinical symptoms, serum thyroxine, TRAb, thyroid ultrasound and orbital computed tomography formed the basis of the diagnosis. Total RNA was extracted using Trizol reagent, and RNA quality was checked on an Agilent 2100 Bioanalyzer. The data derive from a study of Graves' ophthalmopathy and Graves' hyperthyroidism (dated by TCRdb to between 2017 and 2018). For the wider study: Stable hyperthyroidism was defined as no progression to ophthalmopathy within 18 months of follow-up. The study used TCR beta repertoire signatures to distinguish Graves' ophthalmopathy from Graves' hyperthyroidism and to predict progression to ophthalmopathy. In total, 135 blood samples were TCR-sequenced: approximately 42 ophthalmopathy, some 80 hyperthyroidism and roughly 17 hyperthyroidism-to-ophthalmopathy patients. To explore V-J signatures distinguishing ophthalmopathy from hyperthyroidism, a discovery set of roughly 98 patients (43 ophthalmopathy, 57 stable hyperthyroidism) was enrolled. For independent validation, a separate cohort was made up of approximately 18 hyperthyroidism patients plus 17 patients who later progressed from hyperthyroidism to ophthalmopathy. In six or seven hyperthyroidism patients, the T-cell repertoires found in thyroid tissue were compared with those found in blood. Following sample collection, hyperthyroidism patients were given methimazole at a starting dose of 30 mg daily, and ophthalmopathy patients were given high-dose intravenous methylprednisolone. What the authors observed across the whole study: In validation, the model predicted ophthalmopathy progression with over 60% sensitivity and about 77% specificity; fewer than 15 predicted patients were CT-confirmed with GO in a median of about 6.1 months. Most of the expanded thyroid clonotypes with a frequency above 0.001 were also detected in blood, and it was suggested that the thyroid immune response may be reflected by blood repertoires. Ophthalmopathy was separated from stable hyperthyroidism by the 13-signature model with just under 90% sensitivity and 81% to 83% specificity in cross-validation and with 80%/75% in the test set. Sample size was not statistically predetermined, and group allocation was not concealed from the investigators.

For repertoire sequencing, the TCR beta CDR3 regions were amplified from RNA transcripts. A first-round RT-PCR used HTBI primers with the Qiagen OneStep RT-PCR kit, followed by a second-round multiplex PCR, size selection and purification. Libraries were sequenced paired-end with 100 bp reads on an Illumina HiSeq2000. The source study handled its data this way. SOAPnuke was used to process the reads, throwing out any read that had adapters, had uncalled bases, had a mean Phred below 15, or lacked an exact constant-primer or identifier match. COPE v1.2.5 was used to merge the high-quality paired reads. Each unique nucleotide sequence was treated as a clonotype, and MiTCR v1.1 was used to align the clonotypes to the IMGT TRB V, D and J references. The analysis was limited to V-J combinations with a frequency above 0.0001, which together covered 99% to 99.2% of repertoires. For each V-J combination, a TCR clonal expansion and chaos score was defined as F50 clonal expansion divided by the chaos observed in the TCRdist matrix. Welch's t-statistics and random forest were used to reduce features to about a dozen V-J combinations, which were fed into a naive Bayes classifier. Thyroid-blood repertoire similarity was quantified with the Morisita-Horn index. TCRdb trimmed public reads at Q25 via fastp, called clones via MiXCR and kept in-frame beta chains. Each entry is one CDR3 protein sequence, shown with its most common DNA and genes. The V and J calls and clone size come from TCRdb's table, not from the authors' own analysis. The sample yields more than 1,000,000 distinct CDR3 sequences; around a third were counted once. 11% of the sample is in the top ten clones.

The receptor was derived from an adult man with Graves' hyperthyroidism. The sequenced material came from peripheral blood or thyroid tissue (not recorded which). The chain couples TRBV7-2 to TRBJ2-2, and TRBD2 aligns with 8 junction nucleotides. The CDR3 in this case is CASSQGPGLVVTGELFF. The DNA is TGCGCCAGCAGCCAGGGGCCGGGACTAGTTGTCACCGGGGAGCTGTTTTTT.